The 26 T cell receptor beta chains given below trace back to one sample, sequenced in a study of shared clonotypes between healthy human individuals. TCRdb's table, derived via immunoSEQ multiplex PCR, lists solely in-frame clones and lacks some. The sample has around 200,000 clones; approximately 61% are singletons. The specimen sequenced was memory CD4+ T cells sorted from blood. Documented subset: CD45RA-negative fraction. These receptors were taken from a man aged 25 to 45 in good health.

CDR3 DNA sequence: TGTGCCAGCAGTTTTCACAGTCCGGGACAGGGAGAGTTTGGCTACACCTTC. This translates into CASSFHSPGQGEFGYTF. The rearrangement links TRBV27 to TRBJ1-2; 9 nucleotides agree with TRBD1. The germline V gene has CDR1 MNHEY and CDR2 SMNVEV (reference sequence). The trim removed 3 bases at V and 7 bases at J, leaving 15 bases unmatched. The CDR3 contains 17 residues.

The chain combines TRBV15 with TRBJ2-1; 10 bases agree with TRBD1. The CDR3 spans 14 residues. Trimming at V came to 1 base and at J to 6 bases, leaving 0 bases not matched to a gene. Germline V gene data show CDR1 as LNHNV and CDR2 as YYDKDF (reference sequence). The CDR3 DNA sequence: TGTGCCACCAGCAGAGGGACAGGGGGCAATGAGCAGTTCTTC. Its protein product is CATSRGTGGNEQFF.

The genes are TRBV7-7 and TRBJ1-4; the match to TRBD1 covers 8 bases. Germline V CDR1 and CDR2: SSHAT, FNYEAQ (reference sequence). The CDR3 covers 16 residues. V shed 5 bases, J shed 8 bases, and the junction held 13 bases outside the gene matches. CDR3 sequence reads: CASSPYPRGRGEKLFF. CDR3 nucleotide sequence: TGTGCCAGCAGCCCCTATCCCAGGGGGCGTGGGGAAAAACTGTTTTTT.

This clone has just a few counts. The genes are TRBV5-4 and TRBJ2-5; unclear D gene. CDR1 is SGHNT and CDR2 is YYREEE in the germline V gene (reference sequence). The CDR3 covers 14 residues. V lost 2 bases and J lost 4, with 12 bases in between. CDR3 protein: CASSLDPVGETQYF. DNA for the CDR3: TGTGCCAGCAGCTTAGACCCGGTAGGAGAGACCCAGTACTTC.

The chain joins TRBV15 to TRBJ2-6; D is possibly TRBD1 or TRBD2 (5 bases each). The CDR3 is 15 amino acids. Per the germline V gene, CDR1 is LNHNV and CDR2 is YYDKDF (reference sequence). With 0 bases removed from V and 3 bases from J, the gap between germline ends came to 6 bases. In DNA, the CDR3 is TGTGCCACCAGCAGAGATGGGGGTGGGGCCAACGTCCTGACTTTC. Residues: CATSRDGGGANVLTF.

The chain is built from TRBV11-2 and TRBJ1-3; D remains ambiguous. This CDR3 has 14 amino acids. Germline V gives CDR1 SGHAT, CDR2 FQNNGV. Trimming stripped 1 base from V and 0 bases from J, with 4 bases between. The chain's CDR3 is CASSLGSSGNTIYF. The CDR3 bases are TGTGCCAGCAGCTTAGGCAGCTCTGGAAACACCATATATTTT.

The chain carries TRBV6-6 and TRBJ2-3; D is perhaps TRBD2 (6 bases). V was shortened by 8 bases and J by 0 bases, with 12 bases between the two germline ends. CDR3 length equals 14 residues. CDR1 MNHNY and CDR2 SVGAGI come from the germline V gene (reference sequence). The CDR3: CASRRGPSTDTQYF. The CDR3 coding sequence is TGTGCCAGCCGGCGGGGTCCTAGCACAGATACGCAGTATTTT.

The gene calls are TRBV10-1 and TRBJ2-3, with D perhaps matching TRBD2 (6 bases). CDR3 size: 13 residues. Germline lookup yields CDR1 WNHNN and CDR2 SYGVQD (reference sequence). V gave up 8 bases and J gave up 5 bases, with 14 bases separating them. As DNA, the CDR3 is TGCGCCAGCGGGGCGGGAAGTATAGATACGCAGTATTTT. Protein sequence: CASGAGSIDTQYF.

The chain combines TRBV19 with TRBJ2-5; 7 bases line up with TRBD1. In germline, CDR1 is LNHDA, CDR2 SQIVND (reference sequence). The trim removed 1 base at V and 5 bases at J, leaving 10 bases unmatched. CDR3 size: 16 residues. The CDR3 DNA reads as TGTGCCAGTAGTATAGGGGGAACAGGGGTTCGGGAGACCCAGTACTTC. This translates into CASSIGGTGVRETQYF. The full variable domain, completed using reference TRBV19 and TRBJ2-5, is DGGITQSPKYLFRKEGQNVTLSCEQNLNHDAMYWYRQDPGQGLRLIYYSQIVNDFQKGDIAEGYSVSREKKESFPLTVTSAQKNPTAFYLCASSIGGTGVRETQYFGPGTRLLVL.

The chain carries TRBV12-2 and TRBJ2-2. TRBV12-2 is tagged as a pseudogene. CDR3 size: 19 residues. The CDR3 loop reads CASRLAPWGSSGGTGELFF. The CDR3 DNA reads as TGTGCAAGTCGCTTAGCGCCGTGGGGATCCTCAGGCGGTACCGGGGAGCTGTTTTTT.

The chain combines TRBV6-5 with TRBJ2-2; D perhaps matches TRBD2 (6 bases). The CDR3 runs to 14 residues. Germline CDR1 MNHEY, CDR2 SVGAGI. V lost 1 base and J 3 bases, leaving 6 bases between the germline ends. DNA for the CDR3: TGTGCCAGCAGTTACTGGAGGGACACCGGGGAGCTGTTTTTT. Translation: CASSYWRDTGELFF.

The CDR3 sequence: CASSQGGRAIARETQYF. The CDR3 DNA sequence: TGTGCCAGCAGTCAAGGGGGCCGGGCGATTGCAAGAGAGACCCAGTACTTC. The J gene is TRBJ2-5, the V gene TRBV27; TRBD1 matches at 7 bases. J gave up 4 bases and V 5 bases, and 16 bases lay outside the gene matches. This CDR3 region has 17 residues. Germline-derived CDR1 and CDR2 are MNHEY and SMNVEV (reference sequence).

The chain recombines TRBV2 with TRBJ2-1, with TRBD1 matching 8 bases. The CDR3 is 14 amino acids. Germline trimming cut 6 bases from V and 15 bases from J; bases unmatched to any gene: 16. CDR1 and CDR2 (germline): SNHLY, FYNNEI. The CDR3 sequence is CASSINGQGKGLFF. CDR3 nucleotide sequence: TGTGCCAGCAGCATTAACGGACAGGGCAAGGGTCTGTTCTTC.

The V and J genes are TRBV14 and TRBJ1-2; D uncertain. The germline CDR1 and CDR2 sequences are SGHDN and FVKESK. The CDR3 is 12 amino acids. V was clipped by 0 bases and J by 13 bases, with 12 bases between them. The CDR3 loop is CASSQDWIAFTF. The CDR3 nucleotides read TGTGCCAGCAGCCAAGACTGGATAGCATTCACCTTC.

About this clone itself: A much larger clone differs by one base, so this may be a read error. In the same sample, other DNA sequences code for this CDR3. The rearrangement joins TRBV28 to TRBJ2-7; D is ambiguous. The CDR3 spans 11 residues. Trimming removed 2 bases from V and 3 bases from J, with 2 bases in between. CDR1 is MDHEN, CDR2 SYDVKM, per germline. The CDR3 spells CASSLLYEQYF. As DNA, the CDR3 is TGTGCCAGCAGTTTACTCTACGAGCAGTACTTC.

J is TRBJ2-1 and V is TRBV7-2; TRBD2 might be the D (6 bases). CDR1 and CDR2 from the germline V gene are SGHTA and FQGNSA. V was shortened by 3 bases and J by 5 bases, with 14 bases between the two germline ends. The CDR3 is made up of 15 amino acids. The CDR3 loop is CASSLTSSANNEQFF. As DNA, the CDR3 is TGTGCCAGCAGCTTGACGTCTAGCGCAAACAATGAGCAGTTCTTC. Full variable domain (remainder filled in from reference TRBV7-2 and TRBJ2-1): GAGVSQSPSNKVTEKGKDVELRCDPISGHTALYWYRQSLGQGLEFLIYFQGNSAPDKSGLPSDRFSAERTGGSVSTLTIQRTQQEDSAVYLCASSLTSSANNEQFFGPGTRLTVL.

The sample holds a few counts of this clone. The J gene is TRBJ2-2, the V gene TRBV19, with TRBD2 matching 8 bases. With 3 bases clipped from V and 0 bases from J, the junction kept 6 bases outside the gene matches. The CDR3 length is 17 residues. Germline V lookup: CDR1 LNHDA, CDR2 SQIVND (reference sequence). The CDR3 sequence is CASSISHSGANTGELFF. The CDR3 nucleotides are TGTGCCAGTAGTATCTCACATAGCGGGGCGAACACCGGGGAGCTGTTTTTT.

This sequence joins TRBV14 and TRBJ2-3; D gene unclear. The CDR3 runs to 14 residues. V was pared by 1 base and J by 0 bases, with 5 bases between. Germline V gene data show CDR1 as SGHDN and CDR2 as FVKESK. The CDR3 spells CASSQVGSTDTQYF. CDR3 DNA: TGTGCCAGCAGCCAAGTCGGTAGCACAGATACGCAGTATTTT.

This chain connects TRBV19 to TRBJ1-5, with 11 positions matching TRBD1. The V gene's germline CDR1 is LNHDA and CDR2 SQIVND (reference sequence). CDR3 size: 16 residues. The V and J ends lost 3 bases and 11 bases, in that order; junction bases with no gene match: 12. The CDR3 DNA reads TGTGCCAGTAGTATGGCGCGGACAGGGGGCTCGTCAACCCAGCATTTT. It yields the protein CASSMARTGGSSTQHF. Complete variable domain (other parts from reference TRBV19 and TRBJ1-5): DGGITQSPKYLFRKEGQNVTLSCEQNLNHDAMYWYRQDPGQGLRLIYYSQIVNDFQKGDIAEGYSVSREKKESFPLTVTSAQKNPTAFYLCASSMARTGGSSTQHFGDGTRLSIL.

The chain joins TRBV12-5 to TRBJ2-1, with D perhaps matching TRBD1 (5 bases). The CDR3 runs 12 residues. Per germline, CDR1 LGHNT and CDR2 FRNRAP. The V end lost 1 base, the J end lost 9 bases, and 7 bases lay between the germline ends. The CDR3 reads CASGLATAEQFF. The CDR3 DNA reads as TGTGCTAGTGGTTTGGCGACAGCTGAGCAGTTCTTC. The variable domain in full, with the rest retrieved from reference TRBV12-5 and TRBJ2-1, is DARVTQTPRHKVTEMGQEVTMRCQPILGHNTVFWYRQTMMQGLELLAYFRNRAPLDDSGMPKDRFSAEMPDATLATLKIQPSEPRDSAVYFCASGLATAEQFFGPGTRLTVL.

This clone turned up a few times. V usage is TRBV9 and J usage is TRBJ2-5; D possibly matches TRBD1 or TRBD2 (6 bases each). The CDR3 is 14 amino acids. The germline CDR1 and CDR2 sequences are SGDLS and YYNGEE. Trimming removed 4 bases from V and 4 bases from J, with 14 bases in between. CDR3 coding DNA: TGTGCCAGCAGCAGAGAAGGGGGGCGAGAGACCCAGTACTTC. Translated, it gives CASSREGGRETQYF.

The chain has TRBV6-5 and TRBJ2-1, with no clear D. The CDR3 totals 14 residues. Germline V gene sequence: CDR1 MNHEY, CDR2 SVGAGI. V gave up 5 bases and J gave up 5 bases, with 13 bases separating them. The CDR3: CASSELKGNNEQFF. DNA of the CDR3: TGTGCCAGCAGTGAATTGAAGGGAAACAATGAGCAGTTCTTC.

This chain links TRBV6-4 with TRBJ1-1; no clear D gene. V gave up 1 base and J gave up 1 base, with 7 bases separating them. Germline lookup yields CDR1 MRHNA and CDR2 SNTAGT. The CDR3 spans 14 residues. In DNA form, the CDR3 reads TGTGCCAGCAGTGACTTTAGTTGGAACACTGAAGCTTTCTTT. Residues: CASSDFSWNTEAFF.

V is TRBV9 and J is TRBJ1-4; D gene ambiguous. CDR1 is SGDLS and CDR2 is YYNGEE in the germline V gene. This CDR3 has 15 residues. The V and J ends lost 3 bases and 4 bases respectively, with 13 bases between them. The CDR3 DNA reads as TGTGCCAGCAGCGATGGCCCTTCGTTTAATGAAAAACTGTTTTTT. This gives the protein CASSDGPSFNEKLFF.

This clone was seen a handful of times. The V and J genes are TRBV6-1 and TRBJ1-2; unclear D gene. V was cut by 5 bases and J by 4 bases, with 11 bases left in between. The CDR3 sequence is 13 residues long. Looked up from germline, CDR1 is MNHNS and CDR2 is SASEGT. CDR3 loop: CASSWEVFYGYTF. The CDR3 DNA reads as TGTGCCAGCAGTTGGGAAGTATTCTATGGCTACACCTTC.

This chain joins TRBV7-9 and TRBJ1-1; D gene unclear. The CDR3 covers 12 residues. Germline V gives CDR1 SEHNR, CDR2 FQNEAQ (reference sequence). V lost 7 bases to trimming and J lost 4 bases, with 10 bases between them. The CDR3 here is CASNEESTEAFF. The CDR3 nucleotides read TGTGCCAGCAATGAGGAGAGCACTGAAGCTTTCTTT. Full variable domain (rest looked up from reference TRBV7-9 and TRBJ1-1): DTGVSQNPRHKITKRGQNVTFRCDPISEHNRLYWYRQTLGQGPEFLTYFQNEAQLEKSRLLSDRFSAERPKGSFSTLEIQRTEQGDSAMYLCASNEESTEAFFGQGTRLTVV.